A selection of T cell receptor beta chains follows, all from one sample in a study of OX40 agonist ivuxolimab in advanced cancers. Libraries were prepared by immunoSEQ multiplex PCR; TCRdb keeps only in-frame clonotypes and omits some of them. Here the sample spans more than 80,000 clones, 93% being singletons. The sample consisted of CD4+ or CD8+ T cells sorted from blood, taken in a trial of the OX40 agonist ivuxolimab. These receptors were taken from an adult with an advanced solid tumor such as melanoma, head and neck, liver or kidney cancer. Both conserved end residues are trimmed from each CDR3.

v_call	j_call	cdr3_aa
TRBV7-7	TRBJ2-1	ASSLIQGSSNEQF
TRBV6-1	TRBJ1-5	ASSEAWGPHSHQPQH
TRBV30	TRBJ2-2	AWSRQTNTGELF
TRBV7-6	TRBJ1-3	ASSRDRGRAGNTIY
TRBV5-1	TRBJ1-6	ASSLSGDSPLH
TRBV2	TRBJ1-4	ASSEVARPTTNEKLF
TRBV28	TRBJ1-1	ASSPTSPQAF
TRBV9	TRBJ1-6	ASSVAQGRNSPLH
TRBV6-1	TRBJ2-1	ASSEAGANNEQF
TRBV15	TRBJ2-3	ATSIRVTDTQY
TRBV7-2	TRBJ2-1	ASSETSSGVDEQF
TRBV12-5	TRBJ1-1	ASGLSFGATGEFEAF
TRBV28	TRBJ1-5	ASTQAYLWQPQH